This T cell receptor (beta chain) stems from a study of cytomegalovirus exposure and HLA in healthy donors. Study-wide context: Among the approximately 400 donors who were genotyped, around 77% fell in the genetic ancestry cluster that is associated with self-reported Caucasian donors.

Trimming shortened V by 3 bases and J by 6 bases, and 9 bases separated the two germline ends. The CDR3 is 14 residues long. The V gene's germline CDR1 is SGHDN and CDR2 FVKESK. Primers: 60 Vbeta forward and 13 Jbeta reverse. The repertoire was sequenced with immunoSEQ multiplex PCR; TCRdb's copy has only in-frame clones and lacks some. Of some 78,000 clones listed, about 80% are singletons. The sample holds a few counts of this clone. Antigen: not known. Study findings and constraints: TCR beta V- and J-gene trimming, according to a later analysis, was linked to a missense DCLRE1C variant.

The receptor was derived from a woman between 45 and 60 years old in good health and CMV-seropositive. The rearrangement links TRBV14 to TRBJ1-6; D is undetermined. Sample: PBMCs. The CDR3 is CASSHMRVNSPLHF. The CDR3 DNA is TGTGCCAGCAGCCACATGAGGGTTAATTCACCCCTCCACTTT. The full variable domain, its missing parts supplied by reference TRBV14 and TRBJ1-6, is EAGVTQFPSHSVIEKGQTVTLRCDPISGHDNLYWYRRVMGKEIKFLLHFVKESKQDESGMPNNRFLAERTGGTYSTLKVQPAELEDSGVYFCASSHMRVNSPLHFGNGTRLTVT.